The clone carrying this T cell receptor beta chain occurred a few times. These data originate in a study of T-cell memory formation after mild COVID-19. This CDR3 is 14 amino acids long. Trimming took 2 bases from V and 2 from J, leaving 8 bases between them. Germline CDR1 SEHNR, CDR2 FQNEAQ (reference sequence). A single record per CDR3 protein comes from TCRdb applying MiXCR to the 5' RACE reads. Among 300,000 to 400,000 distinct CDR3 sequences listed, over 10% were seen once. This receptor was obtained from a young man who had mild COVID-19 (a few samples of this study predate the infection). Cell type and time point are not known. Sequencing input: PBMCs or a T cell subset sorted from them (not recorded which). The chain combines TRBV7-9 with TRBJ2-3; tentatively, D is TRBD2 (6 bases). CDR3 nucleotides: TGTGCCAGCAGCTTACCTAGCGCCACAGATACGCAGTATTTT. Protein sequence: CASSLPSATDTQYF.